A selection of T cell receptor beta chains follows, all from one sample in a study of shared clonotypes between healthy human individuals. Method: immunoSEQ multiplex PCR; TCRdb's copy keeps in-frame clones and lacks some. Here the sample spans about 650,000 clones, less than 97% being singletons. The specimen sequenced was naive CD8+ T cells sorted from blood. These TCRs come from a woman aged 25 to 39 in good health. CDR3s include the opening cysteine and the closing phenylalanine or tryptophan. The D gene is left open where the match is weak. The listing skips clone size in some rows; elsewhere it reads once, few, many or a size class.

d_gene | j_gene | abundance | v_gene | CDR3nt | CDR3aa
TRBD2 | TRBJ2-7 | - | TRBV27 | TGTGCCAGCAGTATACTAGCGGGAGGGCCTAGCGAGCAGTACTTC | CASSILAGGPSEQYF
- | TRBJ2-2 | - | TRBV6-5 | TGTGCCAGCAGTCCCGTAGATGCCGGGGAGCTGTTTTTT | CASSPVDAGELFF
- | TRBJ2-2 | - | TRBV28 | TGTGCCAGCACTCCTACAGTAAACACCGGGGAGCTGTTTTTT | CASTPTVNTGELFF
- | TRBJ1-1 | - | TRBV5-4 | TGTGCCAGCAGCTTGTATCTTTCAGGGACCACTGAAGCTTTCTTT | CASSLYLSGTTEAFF
- | TRBJ2-3 | - | TRBV15 | TGTGCCACCAGCGGGGGTCGCGGGCCCGGGGATACGCAGTATTTT | CATSGGRGPGDTQYF
- | TRBJ2-6 | - | TRBV13 | TGTGCCAGCAGCACCTCGACGGCGAGGGGCTCTGGGGCCAACGTCCTGACTTTC | CASSTSTARGSGANVLTF
TRBD1 | TRBJ1-5 | - | TRBV2 | TGTGCCAGCAGACGGGACGGACAGGGGGGGCAGCCCCAGCATTTT | CASRRDGQGGQPQHF
TRBD2 | TRBJ2-1 | once | TRBV5-1 | TGCGCCAGCAGCTTTAGCGGGTGGGGTAATGAGCAGTTCTTC | CASSFSGWGNEQFF
- | TRBJ2-1 | once | TRBV19 | TGTGCCAGTAGTATTGGCCTACAGGGTAATGATGAGCAGTTCTTC | CASSIGLQGNDEQFF
- | TRBJ1-2 | - | TRBV4-1 | TGCGCCAGCAGCCAAGATTTCGGCCCAAGTAACTATGGCTACACCTTC | CASSQDFGPSNYGYTF
- | TRBJ2-7 | - | TRBV19 | TGTGCCAGTAGTATGAGGTCTGGCAGAAGATACGAGCAGTACTTC | CASSMRSGRRYEQYF
TRBD1 | TRBJ1-5 | - | TRBV16 | TGTGCCAGCAGCCAATTCCAACAGGGGAATCAGCCCCAGCATTTT | CASSQFQQGNQPQHF
TRBD1 | TRBJ1-2 | - | TRBV6-5 | TGTGCCAGCAGTACAGGGGGCTCACCAGGATATGGCTACACCTTC | CASSTGGSPGYGYTF
- | TRBJ2-2 | - | TRBV27 | TGTGCCAGCAGTTTATCGGGGATATGGGGGGAGCTGTTTTTT | CASSLSGIWGELFF
TRBD2 | TRBJ2-7 | - | TRBV2 | TGTGCCAGCAGTGAAGTTAGCGGGAGATACGAGCAGTACTTC | CASSEVSGRYEQYF
- | TRBJ2-7 | - | TRBV7-9 | TGTGCCAGCAGCTCATACGGAGGGGGATACGAGCAGTACTTC | CASSSYGGGYEQYF
- | TRBJ1-1 | - | TRBV2 | TGTGCCAGCAGTGATGCCCTGGGGACTGAAGCTTTCTTT | CASSDALGTEAFF
- | TRBJ2-7 | - | TRBV5-6 | TGTGCCAGCAGCTTCGTTGGCAAACAGTACGAGCAGTACTTC | CASSFVGKQYEQYF
- | TRBJ1-2 | - | TRBV10-2 | TGCGCCAGCACCACCCGGCTTGGCTACACCTTC | CASTTRLGYTF
- | TRBJ2-7 | - | TRBV10-3 | TGTGCCATCAGTGACCCACCGGGTGGGGGAAGGGAAGAGCAGTACTTC | CAISDPPGGGREEQYF
TRBD1 | TRBJ2-7 | - | TRBV5-5 | TGTGCCAGCAGCGGGGGACAGGGCTACGAGCAGTACTTC | CASSGGQGYEQYF
TRBD1 | TRBJ2-7 | - | TRBV6-1 | TGTGCCAGCAGTGTCGGACAGGGGGGCTACGAGCAGTACTTC | CASSVGQGGYEQYF
TRBD1 | TRBJ1-6 | - | TRBV25-1 | TGTGCCAGCAGCCGGACAGGGGACAATTCACCCCTCCACTTT | CASSRTGDNSPLHF
- | TRBJ2-1 | - | TRBV4-1 | TGCGCCAGCAGCCGGGGGGCGCAGGGACGGGGGTCCTACAATGAGCAGTTCTTC | CASSRGAQGRGSYNEQFF
TRBD1 | TRBJ1-2 | once | TRBV13 | TGTGCCAGCAGCCCGGGACAGGGGTTCTATGGCTACACCTTC | CASSPGQGFYGYTF
- | TRBJ2-3 | - | TRBV13 | TGTGCCAGCAGCTTCAGCAGGGCAGATACGCAGTATTTT | CASSFSRADTQYF
- | TRBJ1-3 | once | TRBV28 | TGTGCCAGCAGTTTATTAGGCTCACGGATCATATATTTT | CASSLLGSRIIYF
- | TRBJ2-1 | - | TRBV2 | TGTGCCAGCAGTAGGAGCAGGCCGACCTACAATGAGCAGTTCTTC | CASSRSRPTYNEQFF
- | TRBJ2-7 | - | TRBV21-1 | TGTGCCAGCAGCAAAAAGGTTCAGGGACAGAAGATTCATTCCTACGAGCAGTACTTC | CASSKKVQGQKIHSYEQYF
- | TRBJ1-5 | - | TRBV5-6 | TGTGCCAGCAGCTTTTTTAATCAGCCCCAGCATTTT | CASSFFNQPQHF
TRBD2 | TRBJ2-3 | once | TRBV6-1 | TGTGCCAGCAGTGAACTAGCGGGAAGCACAGATACGCAGTATTTT | CASSELAGSTDTQYF
- | TRBJ1-1 | - | TRBV6-1 | TGTGCCAGCAGTGAGGCTTTACAAATGAACACTGAAGCTTTCTTT | CASSEALQMNTEAFF
- | TRBJ2-3 | - | TRBV6-5 | TGTGCCAGCAGTTACGGGTCCACAGATACGCAGTATTTT | CASSYGSTDTQYF
TRBD1 | TRBJ2-1 | - | TRBV7-7 | TGTGCCAGCAGCCTTGGACAGGGATACTACAATGAGCAGTTCTTC | CASSLGQGYYNEQFF
- | TRBJ2-2 | once | TRBV19 | TGTGCCACCACCGACGAGCCAGGGAACGCCGGGGAGCTGTTTTTT | CATTDEPGNAGELFF
TRBD2 | TRBJ2-7 | - | TRBV28 | TGTGCCAGCAGTTTGATCCTAGCGGGATCCGACGAGCAGTACTTC | CASSLILAGSDEQYF
TRBD1 | TRBJ2-7 | - | TRBV6-5 | TGTGCCACTCAGTATTCCGGACAGGGTATCTACGAGCAGTACTTC | CATQYSGQGIYEQYF
- | TRBJ2-2 | - | TRBV7-9 | TGTGCCAGCAGCTTTCTGGAGTCGGAGCTGTTTTTT | CASSFLESELFF
- | TRBJ1-1 | - | TRBV28 | TGTGCCAGCAGTGGCGTGACAGGCATGAACACTGAAGCTTTCTTT | CASSGVTGMNTEAFF
- | TRBJ1-5 | - | TRBV5-1 | TGCGCCGGAACCGCACCAGAGATTAGCAATCAGCCCCAGCATTTT | CAGTAPEISNQPQHF
- | TRBJ1-1 | - | TRBV5-1 | TGCGCCAGCAGCAGACAAATCGGGGAGAACACTGAAGCTTTCTTT | CASSRQIGENTEAFF
TRBD2 | TRBJ2-3 | - | TRBV27 | TGTGCCAGCAGTTTTCTTAGCGGGACTCGCACAGATACGCAGTATTTT | CASSFLSGTRTDTQYF
TRBD1 | TRBJ2-2 | - | TRBV19 | TGTGCCAGTAGTATGCAGGGGGCACCCGGGGAGCTGTTTTTT | CASSMQGAPGELFF
- | TRBJ2-3 | - | TRBV5-5 | TGTGCCAGCAGCAACGGACATTTCACAGATACGCAGTATTTT | CASSNGHFTDTQYF